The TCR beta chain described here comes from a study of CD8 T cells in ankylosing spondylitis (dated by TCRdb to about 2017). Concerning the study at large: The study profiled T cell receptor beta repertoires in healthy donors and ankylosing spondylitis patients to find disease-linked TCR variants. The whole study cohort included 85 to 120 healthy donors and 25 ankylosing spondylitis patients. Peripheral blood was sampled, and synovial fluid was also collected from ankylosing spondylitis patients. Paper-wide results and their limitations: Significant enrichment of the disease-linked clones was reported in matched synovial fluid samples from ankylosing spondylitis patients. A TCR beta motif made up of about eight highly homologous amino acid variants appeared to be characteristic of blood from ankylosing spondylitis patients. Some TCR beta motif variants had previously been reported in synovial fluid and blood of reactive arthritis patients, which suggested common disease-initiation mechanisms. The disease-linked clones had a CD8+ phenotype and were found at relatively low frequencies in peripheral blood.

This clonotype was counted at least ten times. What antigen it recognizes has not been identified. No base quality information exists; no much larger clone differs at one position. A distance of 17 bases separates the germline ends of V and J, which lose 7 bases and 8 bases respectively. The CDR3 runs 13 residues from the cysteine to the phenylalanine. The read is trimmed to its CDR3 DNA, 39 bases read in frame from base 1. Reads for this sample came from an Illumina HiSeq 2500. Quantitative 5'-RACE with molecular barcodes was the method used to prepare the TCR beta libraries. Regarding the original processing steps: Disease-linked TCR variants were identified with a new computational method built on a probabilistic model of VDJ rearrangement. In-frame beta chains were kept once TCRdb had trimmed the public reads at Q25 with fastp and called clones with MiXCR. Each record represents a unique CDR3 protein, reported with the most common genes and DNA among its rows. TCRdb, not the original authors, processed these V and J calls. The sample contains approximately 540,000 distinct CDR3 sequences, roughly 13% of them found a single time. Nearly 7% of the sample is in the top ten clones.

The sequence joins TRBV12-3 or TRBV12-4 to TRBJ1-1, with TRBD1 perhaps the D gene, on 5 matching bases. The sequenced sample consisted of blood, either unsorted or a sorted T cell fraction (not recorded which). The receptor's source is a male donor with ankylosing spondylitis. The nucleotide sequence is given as TGTGCCAGCAAGAGGGCAGGGCCGTCCGAAGCTTTCTTT. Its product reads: CASKRAGPSEAFF.